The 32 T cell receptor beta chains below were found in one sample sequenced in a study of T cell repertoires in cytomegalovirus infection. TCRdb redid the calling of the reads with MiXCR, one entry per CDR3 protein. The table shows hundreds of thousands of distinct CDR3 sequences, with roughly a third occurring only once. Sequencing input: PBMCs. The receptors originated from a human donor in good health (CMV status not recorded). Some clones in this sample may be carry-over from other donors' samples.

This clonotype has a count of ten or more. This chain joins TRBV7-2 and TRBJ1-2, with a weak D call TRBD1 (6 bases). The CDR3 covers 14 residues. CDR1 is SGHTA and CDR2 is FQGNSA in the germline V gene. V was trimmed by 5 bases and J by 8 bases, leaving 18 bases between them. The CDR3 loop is CASSPGTSQGGYTF. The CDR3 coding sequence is TGTGCCAGCAGCCCGGGGACATCACAAGGAGGCTACACCTTC.

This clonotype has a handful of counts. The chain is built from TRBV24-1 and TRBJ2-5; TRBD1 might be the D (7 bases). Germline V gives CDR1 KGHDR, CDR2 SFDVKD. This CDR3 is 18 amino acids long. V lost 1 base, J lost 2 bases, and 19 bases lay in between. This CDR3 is CATSDFGSGQANQETQYF. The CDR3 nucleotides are TGTGCCACCAGTGATTTCGGTAGCGGACAGGCTAATCAAGAGACCCAGTACTTC.

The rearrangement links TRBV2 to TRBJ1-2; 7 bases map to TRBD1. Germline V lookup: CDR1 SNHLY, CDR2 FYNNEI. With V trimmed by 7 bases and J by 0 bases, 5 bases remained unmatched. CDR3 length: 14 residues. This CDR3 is CASIPRGANYGYTF. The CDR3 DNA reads TGTGCCAGCATCCCCAGGGGGGCTAACTATGGCTACACCTTC.

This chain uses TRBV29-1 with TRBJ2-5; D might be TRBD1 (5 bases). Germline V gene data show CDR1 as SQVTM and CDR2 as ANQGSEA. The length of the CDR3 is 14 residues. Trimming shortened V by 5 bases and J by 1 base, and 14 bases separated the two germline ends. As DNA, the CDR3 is TGCAGCGTTCTACAGGACCTCCGCCAAGAGACCCAGTACTTC. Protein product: CSVLQDLRQETQYF.

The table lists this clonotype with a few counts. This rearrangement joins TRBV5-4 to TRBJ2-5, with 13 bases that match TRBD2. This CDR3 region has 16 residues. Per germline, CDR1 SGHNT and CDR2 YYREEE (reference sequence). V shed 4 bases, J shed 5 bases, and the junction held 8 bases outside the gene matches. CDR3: CASSRTSGGAGETQYF. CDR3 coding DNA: TGTGCCAGCAGCAGAACTAGCGGGGGGGCCGGGGAGACCCAGTACTTC.

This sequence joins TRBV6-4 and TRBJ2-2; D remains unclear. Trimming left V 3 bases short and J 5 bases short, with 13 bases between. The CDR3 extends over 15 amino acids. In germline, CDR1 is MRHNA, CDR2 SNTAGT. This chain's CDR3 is CASSEIPFGTGELFF. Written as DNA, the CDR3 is TGTGCCAGCAGTGAAATCCCGTTTGGGACCGGGGAGCTGTTTTTT.

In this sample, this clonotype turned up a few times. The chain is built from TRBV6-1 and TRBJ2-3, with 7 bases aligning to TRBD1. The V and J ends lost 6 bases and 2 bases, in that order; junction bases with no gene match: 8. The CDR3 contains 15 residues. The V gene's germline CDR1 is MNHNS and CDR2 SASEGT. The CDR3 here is CASSLRDRHTDTQYF. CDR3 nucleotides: TGTGCCAGCAGCCTCCGGGACAGACACACAGATACGCAGTATTTT.

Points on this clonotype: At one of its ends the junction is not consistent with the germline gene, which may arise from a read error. Here the CDR3 reads CASSYSSYEPFF. The DNA of the CDR3 is TGTGCCAGCAGTTACTCCAGCTATGAGCCGTTCTTC. This rearrangement joins TRBV6-2 or TRBV6-3 to TRBJ2-1; D is uncertain. CDR3 length: 12 residues. Germline CDR1 and CDR2: MNHEY and SVGEGT.

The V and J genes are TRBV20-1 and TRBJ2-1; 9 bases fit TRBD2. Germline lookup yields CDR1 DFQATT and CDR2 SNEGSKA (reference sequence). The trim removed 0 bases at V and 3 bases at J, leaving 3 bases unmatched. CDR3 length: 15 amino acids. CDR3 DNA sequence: TGCAGTGCTAGAGAGGGTAGCGGGGGCTACAATGAGCAGTTCTTC. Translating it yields CSAREGSGGYNEQFF.

Here the CDR3 DNA reads TGTGCCAGCAGCCAAGATCATCGGGGGGGGATATACAATGAGCAGTTCTTC. Protein product: CASSQDHRGGIYNEQFF. This chain links TRBV4-2 with TRBJ2-1; 8 positions agree with TRBD2. V lost 0 bases and J lost 4; bases outside the gene matches: 8. CDR1 and CDR2 (germline): LGHNA, YNFKEQ. The CDR3 is 17 amino acids.

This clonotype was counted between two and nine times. The CDR3 loop is CASSLGVDERQETQYF. DNA of the CDR3: TGTGCCAGCAGTTTAGGAGTCGATGAGAGACAAGAGACCCAGTACTTC. The chain is built from TRBV28 and TRBJ2-5; D is unclear. The CDR3 sequence is 16 residues long. Germline V gives CDR1 MDHEN, CDR2 SYDVKM. Trimming removed 2 bases from V and 2 bases from J, with 15 bases in between.

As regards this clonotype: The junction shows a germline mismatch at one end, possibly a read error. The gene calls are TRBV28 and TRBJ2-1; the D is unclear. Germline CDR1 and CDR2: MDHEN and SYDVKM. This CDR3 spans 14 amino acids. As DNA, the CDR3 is TGTGCCAGCAGTTTACGGGCGTCCTCCAATGAGCAGTTCTTC. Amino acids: CASSLRASSNEQFF.

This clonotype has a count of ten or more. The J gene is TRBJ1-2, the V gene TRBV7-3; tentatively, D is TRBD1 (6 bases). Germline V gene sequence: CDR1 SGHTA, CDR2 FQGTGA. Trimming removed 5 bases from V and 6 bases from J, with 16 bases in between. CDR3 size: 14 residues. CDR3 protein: CASSPMRGNNGYTF. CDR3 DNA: TGTGCCAGCAGCCCAATGAGGGGGAACAATGGCTACACCTTC. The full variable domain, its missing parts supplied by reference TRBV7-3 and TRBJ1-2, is GAGVSQTPSNKVTEKGKYVELRCDPISGHTALYWYRQSLGQGPEFLIYFQGTGAADDSGLPNDRFFAVRPEGSVSTLKIQRTERGDSAVYLCASSPMRGNNGYTFGSGTRLTVV.

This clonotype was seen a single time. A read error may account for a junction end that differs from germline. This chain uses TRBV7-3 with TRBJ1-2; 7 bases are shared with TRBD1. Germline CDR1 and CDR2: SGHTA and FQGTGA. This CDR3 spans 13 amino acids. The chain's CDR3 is CASSPNRGYVYTF. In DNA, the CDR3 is TGTGCCAGCAGCCCAAACAGGGGTTATGTCTACACCTTC. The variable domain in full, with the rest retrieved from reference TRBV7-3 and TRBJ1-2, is GAGVSQTPSNKVTEKGKYVELRCDPISGHTALYWYRQSLGQGPEFLIYFQGTGAADDSGLPNDRFFAVRPEGSVSTLKIQRTERGDSAVYLCASSPNRGYVYTFGSGTRLTVV.

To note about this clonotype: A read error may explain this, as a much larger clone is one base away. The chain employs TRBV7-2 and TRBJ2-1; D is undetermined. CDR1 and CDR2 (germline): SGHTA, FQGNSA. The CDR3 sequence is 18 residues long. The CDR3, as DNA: TGTGCCAGCAGCTCAGTAATTCCCCCCCCCCCCACAACCAATAAGCAGTTCTTC. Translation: CASSSVIPPPPTTNKQFF. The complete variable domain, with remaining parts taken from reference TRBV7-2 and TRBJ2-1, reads GAGVSQSPSNKVTEKGKDVELRCDPISGHTALYWYRQSLGQGLEFLIYFQGNSAPDKSGLPSDRFSAERTGGSVSTLTIQRTQQEDSAVYLCASSSVIPPPPTTNKQFFGPGTRLTVL.

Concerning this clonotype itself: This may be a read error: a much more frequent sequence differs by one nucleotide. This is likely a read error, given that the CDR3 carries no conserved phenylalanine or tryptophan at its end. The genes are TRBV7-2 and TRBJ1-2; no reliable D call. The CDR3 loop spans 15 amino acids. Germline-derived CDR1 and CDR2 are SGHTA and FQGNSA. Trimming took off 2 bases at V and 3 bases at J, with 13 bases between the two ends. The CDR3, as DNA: TGTGCCAGCAGCTTAAAGCGGGGAAAAGACTATGGCTACACCTTA. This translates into CASSLKRGKDYGYTL.

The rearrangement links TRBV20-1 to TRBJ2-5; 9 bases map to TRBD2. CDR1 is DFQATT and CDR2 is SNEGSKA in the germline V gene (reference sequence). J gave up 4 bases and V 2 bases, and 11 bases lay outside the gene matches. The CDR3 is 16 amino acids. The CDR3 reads CSARSGTSRVPETQYF. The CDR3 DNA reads TGCAGTGCTAGATCCGGGACTAGCAGAGTCCCAGAGACCCAGTACTTC.

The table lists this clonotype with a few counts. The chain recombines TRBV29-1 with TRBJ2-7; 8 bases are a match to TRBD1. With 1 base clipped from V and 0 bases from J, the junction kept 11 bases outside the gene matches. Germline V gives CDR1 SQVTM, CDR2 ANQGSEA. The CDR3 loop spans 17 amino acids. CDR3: CSVEASLTGAGSYEQYF. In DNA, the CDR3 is TGCAGCGTTGAAGCCTCCCTGACAGGGGCGGGCTCCTACGAGCAGTACTTC.

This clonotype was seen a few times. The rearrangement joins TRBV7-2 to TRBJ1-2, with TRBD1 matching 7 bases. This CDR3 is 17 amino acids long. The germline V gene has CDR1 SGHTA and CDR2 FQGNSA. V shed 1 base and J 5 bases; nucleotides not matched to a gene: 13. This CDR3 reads CASSLVGYRTGEYGYTF. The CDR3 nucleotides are TGTGCCAGCAGCTTAGTGGGGTATAGGACAGGCGAGTATGGCTACACCTTC.

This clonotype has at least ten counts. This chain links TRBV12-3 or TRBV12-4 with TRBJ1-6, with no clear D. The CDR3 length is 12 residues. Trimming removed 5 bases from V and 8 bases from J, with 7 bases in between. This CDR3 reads CASSISYSPLHF. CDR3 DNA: TGTGCCAGCAGTATATCTTATTCACCCCTCCACTTT.

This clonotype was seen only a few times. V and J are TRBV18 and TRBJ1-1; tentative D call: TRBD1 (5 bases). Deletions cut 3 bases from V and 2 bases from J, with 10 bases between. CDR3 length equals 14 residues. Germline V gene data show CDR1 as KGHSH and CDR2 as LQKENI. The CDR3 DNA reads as TGTGCCAGCTCACCCCAGGGCATCAACACTGAAGCTTTCTTT. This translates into CASSPQGINTEAFF.

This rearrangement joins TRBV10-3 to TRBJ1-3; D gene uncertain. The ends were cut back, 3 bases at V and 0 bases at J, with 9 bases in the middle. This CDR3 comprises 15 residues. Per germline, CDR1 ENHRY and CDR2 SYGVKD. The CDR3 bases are TGTGCCATCAGTGACCCCGTTAACTCTGGAAACACCATATATTTT. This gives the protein CAISDPVNSGNTIYF.

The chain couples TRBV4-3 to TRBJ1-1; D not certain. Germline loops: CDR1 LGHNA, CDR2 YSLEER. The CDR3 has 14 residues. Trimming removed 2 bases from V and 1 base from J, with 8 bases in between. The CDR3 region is CASSQSGGNTEAFF. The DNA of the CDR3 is TGCGCCAGCAGCCAATCCGGTGGGAACACTGAAGCTTTCTTT.

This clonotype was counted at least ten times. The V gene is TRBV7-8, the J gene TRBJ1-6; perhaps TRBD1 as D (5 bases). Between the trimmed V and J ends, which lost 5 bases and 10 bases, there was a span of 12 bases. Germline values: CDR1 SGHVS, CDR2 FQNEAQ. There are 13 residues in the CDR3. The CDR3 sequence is CASSRGEGSPLHF. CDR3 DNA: TGTGCCAGCAGCCGCGGTGAGGGGTCACCCCTCCACTTT.

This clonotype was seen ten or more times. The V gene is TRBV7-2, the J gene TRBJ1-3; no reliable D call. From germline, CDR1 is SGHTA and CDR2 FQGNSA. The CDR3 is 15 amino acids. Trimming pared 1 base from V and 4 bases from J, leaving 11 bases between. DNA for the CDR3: TGTGCCAGCAGCTTAGTGTTCTCCGACGGAAACACCATATATTTT. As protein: CASSLVFSDGNTIYF.

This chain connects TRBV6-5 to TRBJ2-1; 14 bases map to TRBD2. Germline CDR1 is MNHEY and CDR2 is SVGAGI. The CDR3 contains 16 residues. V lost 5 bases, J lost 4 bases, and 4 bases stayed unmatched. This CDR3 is CASSPGTSGGYNEQFF. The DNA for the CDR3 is TGTGCCAGCAGTCCTGGGACTAGCGGGGGTTACAATGAGCAGTTCTTC.

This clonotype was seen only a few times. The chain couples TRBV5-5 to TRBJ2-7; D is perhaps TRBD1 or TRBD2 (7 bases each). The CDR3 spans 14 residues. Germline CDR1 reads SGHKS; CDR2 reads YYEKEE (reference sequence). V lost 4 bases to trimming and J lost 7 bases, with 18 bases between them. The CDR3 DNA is TGTGCCAGCAGCGCCCGACAGGGAGGGAGGGAGCAGTACTTC. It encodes CASSARQGGREQYF.

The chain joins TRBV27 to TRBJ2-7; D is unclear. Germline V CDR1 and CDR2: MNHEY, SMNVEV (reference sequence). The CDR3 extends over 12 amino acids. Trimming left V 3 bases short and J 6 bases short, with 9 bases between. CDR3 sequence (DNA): TGTGCCAGCAGTTTGGCCTACGGCGAGCAGTACTTC. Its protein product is CASSLAYGEQYF.

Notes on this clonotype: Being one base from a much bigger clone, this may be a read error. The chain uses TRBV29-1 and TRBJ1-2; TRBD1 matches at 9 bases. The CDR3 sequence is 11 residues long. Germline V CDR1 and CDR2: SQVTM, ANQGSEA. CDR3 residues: CSGGTGNGYAF. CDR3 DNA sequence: TGCAGCGGGGGGACAGGGAATGGCTACGCCTTC.

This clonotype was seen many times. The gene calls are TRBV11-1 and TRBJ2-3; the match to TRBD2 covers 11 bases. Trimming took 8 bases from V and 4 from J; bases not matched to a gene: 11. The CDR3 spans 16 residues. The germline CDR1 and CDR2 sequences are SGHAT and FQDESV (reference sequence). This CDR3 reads CASGWETSGAPDTQYF. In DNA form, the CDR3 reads TGTGCCAGCGGATGGGAGACTAGCGGGGCCCCAGATACGCAGTATTTT. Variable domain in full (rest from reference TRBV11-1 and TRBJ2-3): EAEVAQSPRYKITEKSQAVAFWCDPISGHATLYWYRQILGQGPELLVQFQDESVVDDSQLPKDRFSAERLKGVDSTLKIQPAELGDSAMYLCASGWETSGAPDTQYFGPGTRLTVL.

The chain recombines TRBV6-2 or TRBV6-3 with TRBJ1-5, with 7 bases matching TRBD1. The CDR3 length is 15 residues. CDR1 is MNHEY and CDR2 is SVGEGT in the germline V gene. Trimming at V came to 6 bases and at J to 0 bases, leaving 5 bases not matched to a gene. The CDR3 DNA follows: TGTGCCAGCAGACAGGGGCCTTATAGCAATCAGCCCCAGCATTTT. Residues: CASRQGPYSNQPQHF.

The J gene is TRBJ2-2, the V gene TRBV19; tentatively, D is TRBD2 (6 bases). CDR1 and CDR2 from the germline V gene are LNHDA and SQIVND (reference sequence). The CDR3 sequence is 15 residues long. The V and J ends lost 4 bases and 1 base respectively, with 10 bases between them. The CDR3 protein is CASSRGVGNTGELFF. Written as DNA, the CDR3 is TGTGCCAGTAGTAGGGGGGTGGGGAACACCGGGGAGCTGTTTTTT.